The text below deals with one T cell receptor beta chain. This sample is part of a study of blood T cell repertoires in COVID-19. The CDR3 covers 15 residues. The V and J ends lost 4 bases and 3 bases respectively, with 13 bases between them. Per germline, CDR1 MNHEY and CDR2 SVGAGI. The table came from immunoSEQ multiplex PCR; TCRdb's copy has only in-frame clones and leaves some out. This sample has roughly 68,000 clones, with around nine tenths found just once. The genes are TRBV6-5 and TRBJ1-3; tentatively, D is TRBD1 (6 bases). The TCR originated in a man in his forties with COVID-19, enrolled during active disease. Sequenced material: peripheral blood. CDR3 region: CASSLRGFGGNTIYF. Here the CDR3 DNA reads TGTGCCAGCAGTTTGAGGGGGTTTGGTGGAAACACCATATATTTT.